Following are 21 T cell receptor beta chains from one sample sequenced in a study of cytomegalovirus exposure and HLA in healthy donors. The PCR employed 60 Vbeta primers together with 13 Jbeta primers. Generated by immunoSEQ multiplex PCR, the TCRdb table keeps only in-frame clones and is missing some. The sample includes 55,000 to 80,000 clones, 65% to 75% seen only once; the top ten take roughly 5.3%. Sequenced input: PBMCs. These receptors originate from a woman in her 30s in good health and CMV-seronegative.

The chain carries TRBV5-1 and TRBJ2-2; D call uncertain. Trimming cost V 0 bases and J 4 bases, with 10 bases left between them. Germline V gives CDR1 SGHRS, CDR2 YFSETQ. The CDR3 sequence is 15 residues long. CDR3 DNA sequence: TGCGCCAGCAGCTTGGTCGCGTCTTCCACCGGGGAGCTGTTTTTT. Encoded protein: CASSLVASSTGELFF.

CDR3 amino acids: CASNYGDSEAFF. The DNA of the CDR3 is TGTGCCAGTAACTACGGAGACTCTGAAGCTTTCTTT. This chain connects TRBV19 to TRBJ1-1; D gene unclear. The CDR3 runs to 12 residues. CDR1 and CDR2 (germline): LNHDA, SQIVND (reference sequence). Between the trimmed V and J ends, which lost 7 bases and 6 bases, there was a span of 12 bases.

The gene calls are TRBV27 and TRBJ1-5, with 11 bases identical to TRBD1. Per germline, CDR1 MNHEY and CDR2 SMNVEV (reference sequence). Losses at the gene ends were 5 bases for V and 6 bases for J; bases not matched to a gene: 6. The CDR3 spans 15 residues. CDR3 nucleotides: TGTGCCAGCAGTGTAGGACAGGGGGCAGCTCAGCCCCAGCATTTT. It yields the protein CASSVGQGAAQPQHF.

This rearrangement joins TRBV30 to TRBJ2-7; D is perhaps TRBD2 (7 bases). The CDR3 extends over 15 amino acids. The germline V and J ends were trimmed by 4 bases and 2 bases, with 18 bases remaining between them. Per germline, CDR1 GTSNPN and CDR2 SVGIG (reference sequence). Written as DNA, the CDR3 is TGTGCCTGGACGAAGGGGGGGGTCGTGCCCTACGAGCAGTACTTC. Translated: CAWTKGGVVPYEQYF.

This rearrangement joins TRBV19 to TRBJ2-1; possible D gene TRBD2, 5 bases. The CDR3 runs to 13 residues. The germline V and J ends were trimmed by 4 bases and 4 bases, with 8 bases remaining between them. Germline values: CDR1 LNHDA, CDR2 SQIVND (reference sequence). CDR3 DNA: TGTGCCAGTAGTAGGACGGGGTACAATGAGCAGTTCTTC. It is translated as CASSRTGYNEQFF.

The CDR3 region has the DNA TGTGCCTGCGACAGGACCGGCAGCCAAGAGACCCAGTACTTC. Translated, it gives CACDRTGSQETQYF. The V and J genes are TRBV30 and TRBJ2-5, with a tentative D call TRBD1 (6 bases). V lost 6 bases and J lost 1, with 15 bases in between. The CDR3 is made up of 14 amino acids. CDR1 and CDR2 (germline): GTSNPN, SVGIG (reference sequence).

The chain combines TRBV6-1 with TRBJ1-5; possible D gene TRBD1, 5 bases. V shed 3 bases and J shed 4 bases, with 10 bases lying between them. This CDR3 comprises 14 residues. Germline CDR1 reads MNHNS; CDR2 reads SASEGT. The CDR3 protein is CASSDGGGNQPQHF. The CDR3 DNA reads TGTGCCAGCAGTGATGGGGGGGGGAATCAGCCCCAGCATTTT.

This clone was picked up one time. The chain combines TRBV2 with TRBJ2-7; tentatively, D is TRBD1 (6 bases). This CDR3 spans 17 amino acids. From germline, CDR1 is SNHLY and CDR2 FYNNEI. Deletions cut 6 bases from V and 5 bases from J, with 26 bases between. The CDR3 spells CASRIRSEGELANEQYV. The CDR3 coding sequence is TGTGCCAGCAGGATACGTAGTGAGGGGGAGTTGGCCAACGAGCAGTACGTC.

The rearrangement links TRBV13 to TRBJ1-1; D is perhaps TRBD1 (6 bases). This CDR3 spans 16 amino acids. V lost 5 bases and J lost 5, with 21 bases in between. CDR1 and CDR2 (germline): PRHDT, FYEKMQ (reference sequence). CDR3 nucleotide sequence: TGTGCCAGCAGCCAAGGACAGCTTTGGACGGGGACTGAAGCTTTCTTT. Amino acid sequence: CASSQGQLWTGTEAFF.

The V call is TRBV27, the J call TRBJ1-1; a weak D match, TRBD1 (5 bases). The CDR3 runs to 15 residues. Trimming removed 4 bases from V and 4 bases from J, with 16 bases in between. Germline values: CDR1 MNHEY, CDR2 SMNVEV (reference sequence). CDR3 in amino acids: CASSYRGLWSTEAFF. CDR3 coding DNA: TGTGCCAGCAGTTATAGGGGCCTTTGGAGCACTGAAGCTTTCTTT.

The V and J genes are TRBV9 and TRBJ2-1; 7 bases fit TRBD2. The germline gives CDR1 SGDLS, CDR2 YYNGEE. Trimming at V came to 2 bases and at J to 0 bases, leaving 2 bases not matched to a gene. This CDR3 spans 15 amino acids. CDR3: CASSVGGGSYNEQFF. DNA for the CDR3: TGTGCCAGCAGCGTCGGCGGGGGCTCCTACAATGAGCAGTTCTTC.

The V and J genes are TRBV7-2 and TRBJ2-6, with D tentatively TRBD2 (5 bases). The CDR3 length is 15 residues. Trimming pared 3 bases from V and 2 bases from J, leaving 8 bases between. Germline V gene sequence: CDR1 SGHTA, CDR2 FQGNSA. Here the CDR3 reads CASSFRGTGANVLTF. CDR3 sequence (DNA): TGTGCCAGCAGCTTTCGGGGAACTGGGGCCAACGTCCTGACTTTC.

The rearrangement joins TRBV30 to TRBJ2-7; 10 positions match TRBD2. This CDR3 is built from 13 residues. Unmatched junction bases numbered 3, after V lost 2 bases and J lost 5 bases. The germline V gene encodes CDR1 GTSNPN and CDR2 SVGIG (reference sequence). The CDR3 protein is CAWSPGTSDEQYF. CDR3 sequence (DNA): TGTGCCTGGAGTCCAGGGACTAGCGACGAGCAGTACTTC.

This chain uses TRBV7-9 with TRBJ1-3; 7 bases match TRBD1. Germline CDR1 is SEHNR and CDR2 is FQNEAQ (reference sequence). The CDR3 length is 16 residues. V was pared by 1 base and J by 0 bases, with 3 bases of the junction left unmatched. The CDR3 region is CASSLVGQVSGNTIYF. The DNA for the CDR3 is TGTGCCAGCAGCTTAGTCGGACAGGTCTCTGGAAACACCATATATTTT.

The chain uses TRBV4-2 and TRBJ2-1, with 9 bases aligning to TRBD2. There are 16 residues in the CDR3. V lost 1 base and J lost 3; bases outside the gene matches: 4. Germline CDR1 reads LGHNA; CDR2 reads YNFKEQ. In DNA, the CDR3 is TGTGCCAGCAGCCAAGGTCTAGCGGGACTCTACAATGAGCAGTTCTTC. This codes for CASSQGLAGLYNEQFF.

The rearrangement joins TRBV28 to TRBJ2-7; 11 nucleotides agree with TRBD2. Germline V gives CDR1 MDHEN, CDR2 SYDVKM. V gave up 8 bases and J gave up 5 bases; unmatched junction bases: 5. CDR3 length: 13 amino acids. CDR3 in amino acids: CASVLAGGHEQYF. For the CDR3, the DNA is TGTGCCAGCGTCCTAGCGGGAGGTCACGAGCAGTACTTC.

This clone has only one observation. The chain couples TRBV7-2 to TRBJ1-5; 7 positions agree with TRBD1. With V trimmed by 6 bases and J by 4 bases, 3 bases remained unmatched. The length of the CDR3 is 13 residues. Germline assignment: CDR1 SGHTA and CDR2 FQGNSA. The CDR3 loop reads CASRRDSNQPQHF. CDR3 nucleotides: TGTGCCAGCAGGCGGGACAGTAATCAGCCCCAGCATTTT. Looking up the rest from reference TRBV7-2 and TRBJ1-5 gives the full variable domain: GAGVSQSPSNKVTEKGKDVELRCDPISGHTALYWYRQSLGQGLEFLIYFQGNSAPDKSGLPSDRFSAERTGGSVSTLTIQRTQQEDSAVYLCASRRDSNQPQHFGDGTRLSIL.

The CDR3 DNA sequence: TGTGCCAGCAGTTTTATCGACTACTACAATGAGCAGTTCTTC. Protein product: CASSFIDYYNEQFF. The V call is TRBV28, the J call TRBJ2-1; tentatively, D is TRBD2 (5 bases). Between the trimmed V and J ends, which lost 3 bases and 3 bases, there was a span of 9 bases. CDR1 and CDR2 from the germline V gene are MDHEN and SYDVKM. This CDR3 spans 14 amino acids.

The rearrangement joins TRBV4-1 to TRBJ1-2, with D unresolved. Trimming removed 2 bases from V and 1 base from J, with 14 bases in between. The CDR3 covers 16 residues. Germline V gene data show CDR1 as MGHRA and CDR2 as YSYEKL. The CDR3 loop is CASSQNSMILNYGYTF. The CDR3 DNA reads as TGCGCCAGCAGCCAAAACTCCATGATACTTAACTATGGCTACACCTTC.

The CDR3 sequence: CASSLSSGESSYEQYV. The CDR3, as DNA: TGTGCCAGCAGTTTATCGTCTGGGGAATCTAGCTACGAGCAGTACGTC. The genes are TRBV27 and TRBJ2-7; no clear D. CDR1 MNHEY and CDR2 SMNVEV come from the germline V gene (reference sequence). CDR3 length: 16 residues. V lost 0 bases and J lost 3, with 15 bases in between.

This rearrangement joins TRBV28 to TRBJ2-1; TRBD1 matches at 9 bases. V was clipped by 4 bases and J by 5 bases; unmatched bases: 9. The CDR3 is 16 residues long. CDR1 and CDR2 (germline): MDHEN, SYDVKM. CDR3 protein: CASSSHRTGVDNEQFF. The CDR3 region has the DNA TGTGCCAGCAGTTCGCACCGGACAGGGGTGGACAATGAGCAGTTCTTC.